Following are 20 T cell receptor beta chains from one sample sequenced in a study of control samples from healthy donors and cancer patients. Using immunoSEQ multiplex PCR, the repertoire was profiled, and TCRdb retains in-frame clones only, with some absent. The sample contains 190,000 or so clones, approximately 95% of which appear only once. Input material: blood. The origin of the receptors is a man aged 18 to 29 in good health.

The chain joins TRBV5-4 to TRBJ2-1; D ambiguous. The length of the CDR3 is 13 residues. Germline CDR1 reads SGHNT; CDR2 reads YYREEE (reference sequence). The germline V and J ends were trimmed by 4 bases and 7 bases, with 12 bases remaining between them. CDR3 DNA: TGTGCCAGCAGCCTTCCCCCTAAAAATGAGCAGTTCTTC. This sequence encodes CASSLPPKNEQFF.

V usage is TRBV12-3 or TRBV12-4 and J usage is TRBJ1-1; no clear D gene. The CDR3 sequence is 12 residues long. Trimming shortened V by 7 bases and J by 8 bases, and 14 bases separated the two germline ends. The CDR3 reads CASTLQPLEAFF. The CDR3 nucleotides read TGTGCCAGCACCCTACAGCCTTTGGAAGCTTTCTTT.

The CDR3 sequence: CASSGDYPEDTQYF. The CDR3 coding sequence is TGTGCCAGCAGTGGGGACTACCCCGAGGATACGCAGTATTTT. This chain links TRBV25-1 with TRBJ2-3; 7 bases fit TRBD2. Germline V lookup: CDR1 MGHDK, CDR2 SYGVNS. The CDR3 loop spans 14 amino acids. J was trimmed by 6 bases and V by 4 bases; bases with no gene match: 7.

This clone was detected only once. V gene TRBV12-3 or TRBV12-4 combines with J gene TRBJ2-2; D is unresolved. V lost 2 bases to trimming and J lost 4 bases, with 5 bases between them. This CDR3 spans 13 amino acids. CDR3 amino acids: CASSLTTTGELFF. The CDR3 DNA reads as TGTGCCAGCAGTTTAACCACCACCGGGGAGCTGTTTTTT.

The chain links TRBV19 to TRBJ2-1; 7 positions agree with TRBD1. Germline V gene data show CDR1 as LNHDA and CDR2 as SQIVND (reference sequence). The CDR3 extends over 15 amino acids. J lost 0 bases, V lost 6 bases, and 5 bases had no gene match. The CDR3 sequence: CASSPDRVSYNEQFF. The CDR3 DNA sequence: TGTGCCAGTAGCCCTGACAGGGTCTCCTACAATGAGCAGTTCTTC.

The rearrangement joins TRBV5-4 to TRBJ1-1, with D unresolved. The CDR3 has 14 amino acids. CDR1 and CDR2 (germline): SGHNT, YYREEE (reference sequence). The ends were cut back, 4 bases at V and 4 bases at J, with 14 bases in the middle. The CDR3 DNA reads TGTGCCAGCAGCCTATACGGGCGGGGCACTGAAGCTTTCTTT. Protein: CASSLYGRGTEAFF.

This chain connects TRBV25-1 to TRBJ1-2; 8 bases line up with TRBD1. The CDR3 runs 17 residues. Germline CDR1 is MGHDK and CDR2 is SYGVNS. V was pared by 0 bases and J by 4 bases, with 10 bases of the junction left unmatched. The CDR3 loop reads CASSEYKSDRGGYGYTF. CDR3 in DNA: TGTGCCAGCAGTGAATATAAGAGCGACAGGGGCGGCTATGGCTACACCTTC.

V and J are TRBV2 and TRBJ2-3; a possible D gene is TRBD2 (5 bases). Germline V gene data show CDR1 as SNHLY and CDR2 as FYNNEI. The CDR3 is made up of 17 amino acids. Trimming left V 0 bases short and J 1 base short, with 14 bases between. CDR3 protein: CASSEALRRIRTDTQYF. In DNA form, the CDR3 reads TGTGCCAGCAGTGAAGCGCTTCGGAGGATTCGCACAGATACGCAGTATTTT.

The V and J genes are TRBV28 and TRBJ1-1; 8 nucleotides agree with TRBD1. Germline V CDR1 and CDR2: MDHEN, SYDVKM. The V and J ends lost 6 bases and 0 bases, in that order; junction bases with no gene match: 12. The CDR3 extends over 17 amino acids. CDR3 DNA: TGTGCCAGCAGGGTAGACTGGACAGGGCTTATGAACACTGAAGCTTTCTTT. Translated: CASRVDWTGLMNTEAFF.

The chain joins TRBV29-1 to TRBJ2-7, with 7 bases fitting TRBD1. The germline V gene encodes CDR1 SQVTM and CDR2 ANQGSEA. V lost 7 bases, J lost 5 bases, and 17 bases stayed unmatched. The CDR3 extends over 15 amino acids. CDR3 in DNA: TGCAGCGCCCGGACAGGCGCGACCAGTGCGAACGAGCAGTACTTC. As protein: CSARTGATSANEQYF.

This clone is a singleton in its sample. The V and J genes are TRBV5-8 and TRBJ1-6; 7 positions agree with TRBD1. The CDR3 totals 18 residues. V was clipped by 5 bases and J by 4 bases; unmatched bases: 15. Germline CDR1 reads SGHTS; CDR2 reads YDEGEE. The CDR3 DNA follows: TGTGCCAGCAGATATGGTCCAGGGGGGCCTTGGTATAATTCACCCCTCCACTTT. It translates to CASRYGPGGPWYNSPLHF.

There are a few counts of this clone. The genes are TRBV5-1 and TRBJ2-6, with TRBD1 matching 9 bases. With V trimmed by 2 bases and J by 1 base, 10 bases remained unmatched. Germline V gene lookup returns CDR1 SGHRS and CDR2 YFSETQ. The CDR3 covers 19 residues. The CDR3 DNA reads TGCGCCAGCAGCTTAGGGACGGGACAGGGAATTTCTGGGGCCAACGTCCTGACTTTC. This codes for CASSLGTGQGISGANVLTF.

The rearrangement uses TRBV25-1 and TRBJ1-4, with D tentatively TRBD1 (5 bases). The CDR3 runs to 16 residues. In germline, CDR1 is MGHDK, CDR2 SYGVNS. The V end lost 3 bases, the J end lost 0 bases, and 11 bases lay between the germline ends. The CDR3 spells CASSDGTAATNEKLFF. CDR3 nucleotides: TGTGCCAGCAGTGATGGGACGGCTGCAACTAATGAAAAACTGTTTTTT.

The V gene is TRBV6-2 or TRBV6-3, the J gene TRBJ1-1, with D perhaps matching TRBD1 (6 bases). This CDR3 has 13 residues. V lost 6 bases and J 5 bases, leaving 13 bases between the germline ends. Per germline, CDR1 MNHEY and CDR2 SVGEGT. CDR3 sequence (DNA): TGTGCCAGCAGCGGACGAGACAGGACTGAAGCTTTCTTT. This encodes CASSGRDRTEAFF.

V and J are TRBV28 and TRBJ1-2, with D tentatively TRBD1 (5 bases). V was shortened by 3 bases and J by 3 bases, with 11 bases between the two germline ends. The CDR3 covers 14 residues. CDR1 is MDHEN, CDR2 SYDVKM, per germline. CDR3 coding DNA: TGTGCCAGCAGTTTTAGGGCAGGGCACTATGGCTACACCTTC. Translating it yields CASSFRAGHYGYTF.

The DNA for the CDR3 is TGTGCCAGTAGTATAGACTCGAGTGGGGGGTTAACAGCTTTCTTT. Protein: CASSIDSSGGLTAFF. V gene TRBV19 combines with J gene TRBJ1-1, with a possible D match to TRBD1 (5 bases). CDR1 and CDR2 (germline): LNHDA, SQIVND (reference sequence). Trimming left V 0 bases short and J 10 bases short, with 18 bases between. This CDR3 contains 15 residues. The full variable domain, completed using reference TRBV19 and TRBJ1-1, is DGGITQSPKYLFRKEGQNVTLSCEQNLNHDAMYWYRQDPGQGLRLIYYSQIVNDFQKGDIAEGYSVSREKKESFPLTVTSAQKNPTAFYLCASSIDSSGGLTAFFGQGTRLTVV.

This chain links TRBV29-1 with TRBJ1-1; D gene unclear. Trimming shortened V by 6 bases and J by 8 bases, and 22 bases separated the two germline ends. Per the germline V gene, CDR1 is SQVTM and CDR2 is ANQGSEA. The CDR3 totals 14 residues. DNA for the CDR3: TGCAGCGTCGGAAACCCAGGCCCTGAAGAAGAAGCTTTCTTT. Encoded protein: CSVGNPGPEEEAFF.

The rearrangement uses TRBV4-2 and TRBJ2-2; 11 nucleotides agree with TRBD1. This CDR3 contains 18 residues. Germline lookup yields CDR1 LGHNA and CDR2 YNFKEQ. With V trimmed by 3 bases and J by 0 bases, 6 bases remained unmatched. The CDR3 reads CASSQTGTGGANTGELFF. Written as DNA, the CDR3 is TGTGCCAGCAGCCAGACCGGGACAGGGGGAGCGAACACCGGGGAGCTGTTTTTT.

CDR3 sequence reads: CASSQPGLAGVGANVLTF. The CDR3 bases are TGTGCCAGCTCACAACCGGGACTAGCGGGGGTTGGGGCCAACGTCCTGACTTTC. The chain uses TRBV18 and TRBJ2-6; the match to TRBD2 covers 14 bases. Per the germline V gene, CDR1 is KGHSH and CDR2 is LQKENI. The CDR3 sequence is 18 residues long. After removal of 4 bases from V and 3 bases from J, the junction contained 5 bases not matched to a gene.

The chain combines TRBV5-1 with TRBJ2-5; 9 nucleotides line up with TRBD2. The CDR3 sequence is 15 residues long. Germline trimming cut 0 bases from V and 1 base from J; bases unmatched to any gene: 1. In germline, CDR1 is SGHRS, CDR2 YFSETQ. The CDR3 region is CASSLGSGGQETQYF. CDR3 coding DNA: TGCGCCAGCAGCTTGGGTAGCGGGGGCCAAGAGACCCAGTACTTC.